This TCR beta chain came from a study of blood T cell repertoires in COVID-19. The CDR3 has 13 amino acids. Germline V gives CDR1 SGHAT, CDR2 FQNNGV. V was clipped by 4 bases and J by 10 bases; unmatched bases: 7. Method: immunoSEQ multiplex PCR; TCRdb's copy keeps in-frame clones and lacks some. Of 350,000 to 450,000 clones in the sample, approximately 81% were seen once. The specimen was peripheral blood. This TCR was recovered from a young woman with acute or convalescent COVID-19. V and J are TRBV11-2 and TRBJ2-1, with 7 bases fitting TRBD1. CDR3 in DNA: TGTGCCAGCAGCTCCGACAGGGTCAGGGAGCAGTTCTTC. Its translation: CASSSDRVREQFF. Based on the CDR3 plus reference TRBV11-2 and TRBJ2-1, the full variable domain is EAGVAQSPRYKIIEKRQSVAFWCNPISGHATLYWYQQILGQGPKLLIQFQNNGVVDDSQLPKDRFSAERLKGVDSTLKIQPAKLEDSAVYLCASSSDRVREQFFGPGTRLTVL.